This T cell receptor beta chain was captured by sequencing in a study of shared clonotypes between healthy human individuals. A note on this clone: Antigen specificity is unknown.

The method was immunoSEQ multiplex PCR; TCRdb's version includes in-frame clones alone and lacks a portion of them. This sample has 2 million to 3 million clones, with approximately 94% found just once. Germline V gene data show CDR1 as GTSNPN and CDR2 as SVGIG (reference sequence). Trimming left V 0 bases short and J 7 bases short, with 22 bases between. The CDR3 has 18 residues. Study findings and constraints: Non-shared clonotypes were found to have lower generation probabilities than the clonotypes that were shared by all four of the sorted-subset donors. The small donor group covered limited genetic and exposure diversity.

The V and J genes are TRBV30 and TRBJ1-6, with no clear D. The sequence came from a man younger than 35 in good health. The sequencing input was naive CD4+ T cells sorted from blood. Subset indicated: CD45RA+ positively selected. The CDR3 coding sequence is TGTGCCTGGAGTGTAGGTTCCTTTTCAGGATTGGGGAATTCACCCCTCCACTTT. It specifies CAWSVGSFSGLGNSPLHF.